The entry below gives a single TCR beta chain sequence along with its context. The target antigen is unknown. Other DNA sequences in this sample translate to the same CDR3. CDR1 is SNHLY and CDR2 is FYNNEI in the germline V gene. This CDR3 is built from 13 residues. V was shortened by 9 bases and J by 0 bases, with 9 bases between the two germline ends. The entry originates in a study of shared clonotypes between healthy human individuals. TCRdb's copy holds only in-frame clones and misses some; the assay was immunoSEQ multiplex PCR. The sample lists fewer than 2.5 million clones; approximately 93% were seen once. Study-level results: Naive subsets tended to show greater estimated richness than memory subsets.

Every contributor of samples was a Caucasian grown-up residing in Nashville, Tennessee. The rearrangement joins TRBV2 to TRBJ1-3; D remains ambiguous. The clonotype was recovered from a young man in good health. Some clones in this sample may be carry-over from other donors' samples. The sample consisted of naive CD4+ T cells from PBMCs. Subset denoted: CD45RA+ positively selected. The CDR3 loop is CARKQSSGNTIYF. As DNA, the CDR3 is TGTGCCAGGAAACAGAGCTCTGGAAACACCATATATTTT.